This T cell receptor (beta chain) was identified in a study of T cell responses to AZD1222 COVID-19 vaccine. Findings of the study overall: Baseline seropositives among AZD1222 recipients totaled only five or six.

Of note for this clone: What it binds is unknown.

Trimming removed 6 bases at V and 4 bases at J, with 16 bases between. The CDR3 covers 15 residues. Germline V CDR1 and CDR2: MGHDK, SYGVNS. Data came from immunoSEQ multiplex PCR; TCRdb stores just in-frame clones and leaves some out. The data show 100,000 to 130,000 clones, with 92% seen just once and roughly 9% held by the top ten. J is TRBJ1-3 and V is TRBV25-1, with a possible D match to TRBD1 (6 bases). This sequence originates from an adult who received the AZD1222 COVID-19 vaccine. This specimen was peripheral blood, taken 28 days after the second AZD1222 dose. In DNA, the CDR3 is TGTGCCAGCAGCGACGCCGGGGGCCGGGGAAACACCATATATTTT. Its protein is CASSDAGGRGNTIYF.